This paragraph reports one T cell receptor beta chain. Its cognate antigen is unknown. These data originate in a study of healthy donors' naive CD4 and CD8 T cells. Study-wide results and caveats: Negatively charged CDR3s marked CD8+ lineage; positively charged CDR3s marked CD4+ lineage.

Starting from roughly 0.55 ug of total RNA, TCR libraries were made with linear amplification. TCRdb passed the reads through MiXCR, listing each CDR3 protein once. The sample lists 150,000 to 200,000 distinct CDR3 sequences; around three quarters were seen once. The V segment lost 11 bases and the J segment 10 bases; nucleotides outside the gene matches: 15. Per the germline V gene, CDR1 is SGHDN and CDR2 is FVKESK. The CDR3 is 14 residues long. The chain links TRBV14 to TRBJ2-2; 8 nucleotides agree with TRBD2. The specimen was naive CD4+ and CD8+ T cells sorted from blood, pooled from several donors. This TCR came from a pool of human donors in good health; the sample pools cells from several healthy donors. The CDR3 protein is CAGPKLGRAVELFF. CDR3 coding DNA: TGTGCCGGCCCAAAGCTCGGGAGGGCCGTGGAGCTGTTTTTT.